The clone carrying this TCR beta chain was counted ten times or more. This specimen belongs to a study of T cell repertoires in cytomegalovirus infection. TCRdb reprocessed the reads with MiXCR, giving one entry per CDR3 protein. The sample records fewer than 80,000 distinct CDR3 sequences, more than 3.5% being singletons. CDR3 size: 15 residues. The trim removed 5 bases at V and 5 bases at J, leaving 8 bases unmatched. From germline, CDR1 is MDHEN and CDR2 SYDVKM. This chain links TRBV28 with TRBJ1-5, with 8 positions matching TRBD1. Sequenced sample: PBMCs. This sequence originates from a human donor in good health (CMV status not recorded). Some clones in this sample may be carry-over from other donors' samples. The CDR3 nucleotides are TGTGCCAGCAGTCAGCCGGGACAGGTTTATCAGCCCCAGCATTTT. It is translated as CASSQPGQVYQPQHF. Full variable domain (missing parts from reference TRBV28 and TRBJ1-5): DVKVTQSSRYLVKRTGEKVFLECVQDMDHENMFWYRQDPGLGLRLIYFSYDVKMKEKGDIPEGYSVSREKKERFSLILESASTNQTSMYLCASSQPGQVYQPQHFGDGTRLSIL.